This T cell receptor (beta chain) emerged from a study of early T cells in non-severe SARS-CoV-2 infection. V lost 6 bases, J lost 8 bases, and 8 bases stayed unmatched. The CDR3 is 15 residues long. TCRdb re-called the 5' RACE reads with MiXCR, one entry per CDR3 protein. Among 45,000 to 55,000 distinct CDR3 sequences listed, over 7.5% were seen once. The clonotype comes from an adult who was a healthcare worker with PCR-confirmed SARS-CoV-2 infection or an uninfected control (not recorded which). The source material was whole blood. The rearrangement uses TRBV12-3 or TRBV12-4 and TRBJ1-4; 11 bases are shared with TRBD1. CDR3 residues: CASRSGGQGGEKLFF. As DNA, the CDR3 is TGTGCCAGCAGGTCCGGGGGACAGGGGGGCGAAAAACTGTTTTTT.